One and the same sample provided the 8 T cell receptor beta chains below, sequenced in a study of graft-versus-host responses after intestinal transplantation. Sequenced by immunoSEQ multiplex PCR; TCRdb stores in-frame clones only, minus some. The table records around 30,000 clones, 87% of them present only once. The material sequenced was PBMCs, taken around 460 days after intestinal transplantation. Receptors originate from a human patient who received an intestinal transplant, so some T cells may come from the graft donor.

V usage is TRBV13 and J usage is TRBJ1-4; D possibly corresponds to TRBD1 (6 bases). Trimming took off 5 bases at V and 4 bases at J, with 20 bases between the two ends. CDR1 and CDR2 from the germline V gene are PRHDT and FYEKMQ (reference sequence). This CDR3 is 17 amino acids long. Here the CDR3 DNA reads TGTGCCAGCAGCACCTACGGGGGGGCCCCGGGTAATGAAAAACTGTTTTTT. Amino acid sequence: CASSTYGGAPGNEKLFF.

The rearrangement joins TRBV4-3 to TRBJ1-5, with D hard to call. Per the germline V gene, CDR1 is LGHNA and CDR2 is YSLEER. This CDR3 is built from 16 residues. V shed 0 bases and J shed 2 bases, with 11 bases lying between them. The CDR3 region is CASSQDRNYGNQPQHF. The CDR3 region has the DNA TGCGCCAGCAGCCAAGACAGGAACTATGGCAATCAGCCCCAGCATTTT.

The chain has TRBV7-9 and TRBJ1-2; TRBD1 might be the D (5 bases). Trimming took 6 bases from V and 4 from J, leaving 15 bases between them. This CDR3 has 14 amino acids. The V gene's germline CDR1 is SEHNR and CDR2 FQNEAQ (reference sequence). CDR3 region: CASSIPAGLYGYTF. The CDR3 DNA follows: TGTGCCAGCAGTATACCAGCAGGGCTCTATGGCTACACCTTC.

The count of this clone is one. The chain combines TRBV10-2 with TRBJ1-3; tentative D call: TRBD1 (6 bases). Germline V lookup: CDR1 WSHSY, CDR2 SAAADI. The V gene lost 2 bases and the J gene lost 1 base, with 6 bases spanning the gap. The CDR3 loop spans 14 amino acids. The CDR3 loop reads CASSERGSGNTIYF. The CDR3 DNA reads TGCGCCAGCAGTGAGAGGGGGTCTGGAAACACCATATATTTT.

The genes are TRBV15 and TRBJ2-5, with 9 bases that match TRBD1. Germline trimming cut 3 bases from V and 6 bases from J; bases unmatched to any gene: 11. Germline CDR1 is LNHNV and CDR2 is YYDKDF (reference sequence). The CDR3 is 16 residues long. In DNA, the CDR3 is TGTGCCACCAGCAGCGGTAGGGACAGGGTATCAAAGACCCAGTACTTC. Its protein product is CATSSGRDRVSKTQYF.

The V gene is TRBV29-1, the J gene TRBJ2-7, with a possible D match to TRBD2 (6 bases). CDR1 SQVTM and CDR2 ANQGSEA come from the germline V gene. Trimming left V 4 bases short and J 4 bases short, with 11 bases between. The length of the CDR3 is 12 residues. CDR3 in amino acids: CSVGGEVYEQYF. The CDR3 DNA reads TGCAGCGTTGGAGGGGAGGTGTACGAGCAGTACTTC.

The V and J genes are TRBV15 and TRBJ1-1, with TRBD1 matching over 8 bases. Germline V gene sequence: CDR1 LNHNV, CDR2 YYDKDF (reference sequence). The CDR3 is 16 amino acids. After removal of 3 bases from V and 4 bases from J, the junction contained 10 bases not matched to a gene. CDR3 in DNA: TGTGCCACCAGCAGTCAACAGGGGGGTAGAAGCACTGAAGCTTTCTTT. It encodes CATSSQQGGRSTEAFF. Variable domain in full (rest from reference TRBV15 and TRBJ1-1): DAMVIQNPRYQVTQFGKPVTLSCSQTLNHNVMYWYQQKSSQAPKLLFHYYDKDFNNEADTPDNFQSRRPNTSFCFLDIRSPGLGDTAMYLCATSSQQGGRSTEAFFGQGTRLTVV.

The genes are TRBV28 and TRBJ2-2; D is ambiguous. From germline, CDR1 is MDHEN and CDR2 SYDVKM. The CDR3 has 13 residues. V was trimmed by 5 bases and J by 3 bases, leaving 7 bases between them. CDR3 bases: TGTGCCAGCAGTCGCCATGACACCGGGGAGCTGTTTTTT. Protein product: CASSRHDTGELFF.